Listed here is a single T cell receptor beta chain. CDR3 size: 16 residues. Germline loops: CDR1 SGHVS, CDR2 FQNEAQ. Trimming took off 1 base at V and 5 bases at J, with 17 bases between the two ends. The data originate from a study of blood T cell repertoires in COVID-19. Per the study methods: Amplifying reference gene primers gave estimates of nucleated cell counts. Assay used: immunoSEQ multiplex PCR; TCRdb lists only in-frame clones, some missing. The V and J calls and clone size were taken over from that table, and D and trimming were inferred from the DNA. Of some 150,000 clones listed, around 89% were seen once; the top ten hold more than 1%.

The gene calls are TRBV7-8 and TRBJ1-1, with a tentative D call TRBD1 (5 bases). The TCR comes from a woman aged 30 to 39 with acute COVID-19. The specimen sequenced was PBMCs or T cells enriched from blood (not recorded which). DNA for the CDR3: TGTGCCAGCAGCTTAGAGTTAGCCACGGGGGTTACTGAAGCTTTCTTT. This encodes CASSLELATGVTEAFF.